This T cell receptor beta chain was identified during a study of CD8 T cells in Susac syndrome. Study-wide results and caveats: Regarding the TCR sequencing and HLA analysis, the study admitted that a relatively small number of individuals were involved.

Turning to this clonotype: Its antigen is not identified.

The V end was cut by 4 bases, the J end by 10 bases, with 12 bases between. Germline loops: CDR1 SGHDT, CDR2 YYEEEE. The CDR3 length is 11 residues. RNA, at about 0.5 to 1 ug, was reverse transcribed with random hexamers. Multiplex PCR with immunoSEQ amplified the TCR beta CDR3 across 54 Vbeta and 13 Jbeta. TCRdb recomputed calls from the immunoSEQ multiplex PCR reads with MiXCR, one row per CDR3 protein. Of 120,000 to 150,000 distinct CDR3 sequences detected, roughly 95% appear once; the ten largest clones hold about 0.08%. The source material was CD4+ T cells from PBMCs. The receptor's source is a human donor with Susac syndrome. The chain recombines TRBV5-6 with TRBJ2-7, with a tentative D call TRBD2 (6 bases). The CDR3 is CASSIGTLQYF. DNA of the CDR3: TGTGCCAGCAGCATCGGGACTCTACAGTACTTC.